This T cell receptor beta chain was sequenced during a study of technical replicates of blood from several donors. CDR1 and CDR2 (germline): SQVTM, ANQGSEA. CDR3 length equals 11 residues. TCRdb keeps only in-frame clones here, not all; method: immunoSEQ multiplex PCR. The sample comprises tens of thousands of clones, 81% of which are singletons, and around 3.9% rests with the top ten. The chain links TRBV29-1 to TRBJ1-1; D ambiguous. The sequencing sample was made of PBMCs. This TCR came from a human donor in good health. Some clones in this sample may be carry-over from other donors' samples. For the CDR3, the DNA is TGCGTTCTTTTTGTGAACACTGAAGCTTTCTTT. It yields the protein CVLFVNTEAFF.